This T cell receptor beta chain derives from a study of shared clonotypes between healthy human individuals. Findings and caveats of the study: Among donors, the sharing of clonotypes was expected to be influenced by sequencing depth. The donor pool, a small one, limited the genetic and exposure-history diversity represented. Only blood was sampled; tissue repertoires likely differ. Some naive CD4 clonotypes, roughly 4.5%, turned up in common across several donors.

Here immunoSEQ multiplex PCR was the method, and the copy in TCRdb shows in-frame clones only, minus some. Of 2 million to 2.5 million clones listed, approximately 93% are singletons. With regard to this clone: Its antigen remains unidentified.

CDR1 is SEHNR and CDR2 is FQNEAQ in the germline V gene (reference sequence). The CDR3 is made up of 15 amino acids. This chain connects TRBV7-9 to TRBJ2-5; a possible D gene is TRBD2 (7 bases). The end of the DNA is better explained by TRBJ2-7, so the J call may be wrong. The sequencing sample was made of naive CD4+ T cells from PBMCs. The subset: CD45RA+ positively selected. This clonotype was sampled from a man younger than 30 in good health. Some clones in this sample may be carry-over from other donors' samples. In DNA, the CDR3 is TGTGCCAGCAGCTCAACCAGGGGAGGGCCTTACGAGCAGTACTTC. It specifies CASSSTRGGPYEQYF.